The rows below give T cell receptor beta chains drawn from one sample of a study of cytomegalovirus exposure and HLA in healthy donors. Only in-frame clones appear in the TCRdb table, and some are missing; sequencing was by immunoSEQ multiplex PCR. The data show about 190,000 clones, over 80% seen once. Sequencing was done on a sample of PBMCs. The receptors come from a man aged 25 to 40 in good health and CMV-seronegative. Both conserved end residues are part of each CDR3. D genes are given only for firm matches. The listing skips clone size in some rows; elsewhere it reads once, few, many or a size class.

TRBJ2-3 . TRBD2 TRBV27 TGTGCCAGCAGTTTGTATAGCGGGGGGGCCGGGGCTACGCAGTATTTT CASSLYSGGAGATQYF
TRBJ2-7 . . TRBV28 TGTGCCAGCAGATCCCACGGGACTTTCCACGAGCAGTACTTC CASRSHGTFHEQYF
TRBJ2-1 once TRBD1 TRBV27 TGTGCCAGCATCTTTCAGGGGGCGAAGAATGAGCAGTTCTTC CASIFQGAKNEQFF
TRBJ1-4 . . TRBV14 TGTGCCAGCAGCCAAGATATCAGGGGAAATGAAAAACTGTTTTTT CASSQDIRGNEKLFF
TRBJ2-1 . . TRBV5-4 TGTGCCACTTCCGCGGATCTGGCACGCTACAATGAGCAGTTCTTC CATSADLARYNEQFF
TRBJ1-2 . . TRBV2 TGTGCCAGCAGTGAGGCAGTCGAAGCTAACTATGGCTACACCTTC CASSEAVEANYGYTF
TRBJ1-1 . . TRBV10-3 TGTGTGGGGGGGGGTCGGGGGTACACTGAAGCTTTCTTT CVGGGRGYTEAFF
TRBJ2-1 . TRBD2 TRBV9 TGTGCCAGCAGCGCCGTGGGACTAGCCCCCAACAATGAGCAGTTCTTC CASSAVGLAPNNEQFF
TRBJ2-1 . TRBD2 TRBV2 TGTGCCAGCAACCCGGGACTAGCGGGAGGGATCAATGAGCAGTTCTTC CASNPGLAGGINEQFF
TRBJ1-4 once TRBD1 TRBV12-5 TGTGCTAGTGGGAGAACAGGGGACGATGAAAAACTGTTTTTT CASGRTGDDEKLFF
TRBJ2-7 . . TRBV7-2 TGTGCCAGCAGCTTACGACAGTTCGGAGTCTACGAGCAGTACTTC CASSLRQFGVYEQYF
TRBJ2-7 few TRBD2 TRBV9 TGTGCCAGCAGCGTACTAGCGGACTCCTACGAGCAGTACTTC CASSVLADSYEQYF
TRBJ2-3 . TRBD1 TRBV5-6 TGTGCCAGCAGCCCCTGGACAGGGGGGACAGATACGCAGTATTTT CASSPWTGGTDTQYF
TRBJ1-1 . . TRBV7-2 TGTGCCAGCAGCTTCAATCGACAGAACACTGAAGCTTTCTTT CASSFNRQNTEAFF
TRBJ2-7 . TRBD2 TRBV5-1 TGCGCCAGCAGCTTGAGTGCTAGCGGGGCCTACGAGCAGTACTTC CASSLSASGAYEQYF
TRBJ2-1 . . TRBV19 TGTGCCAGTAGTGGCGGAGGGGTCCGGGAGCAGTTCTTC CASSGGGVREQFF
TRBJ2-5 . TRBD1 TRBV7-9 TGTGCCAGCAGCTTAACCGGGACAGAGCAAGAGACCCAGTACTTC CASSLTGTEQETQYF
TRBJ2-7 . . TRBV6-6 TGTGCCAGCAGATCCCGACAGGGAGGATACGAGCAGTACTTC CASRSRQGGYEQYF
TRBJ1-5 . TRBD1 TRBV19 TGTGCCAGTAGTATGCTGAGACAGGGGGCGAGGCAGCCCCAGCATTTT CASSMLRQGARQPQHF
TRBJ2-3 . TRBD1 TRBV14 TGTGCCAGCAGCCAACTAGGGGGCTTCACAGATACGCAGTATTTT CASSQLGGFTDTQYF
TRBJ1-6 . . TRBV19 TGTGCCAGTAGTATATCAGGTGAAGATTCACCCCTCCACTTT CASSISGEDSPLHF
TRBJ1-4 . . TRBV28 TGTGCCAGCAGCCCCTGGCTGTCAACTAATGAAAAACTGTTTTTT CASSPWLSTNEKLFF
TRBJ2-3 . . TRBV28 TGTGCCAGCAGCACGACCAGGGAACCCACAGATACGCAGTATTTT CASSTTREPTDTQYF
TRBJ2-7 . . TRBV9 TGTGCCAGCAGCCCCCTCACGTCGGGGTCCGAGCAGTACTTC CASSPLTSGSEQYF
TRBJ1-1 . TRBD1 TRBV27 TGTGCCAGCAGTCCGGCTCCCGACAGGGGCGCTGAAGCTTTCTTT CASSPAPDRGAEAFF
TRBJ2-7 . TRBD2 TRBV4-3 TGCGCCAGCAGCCAATTACTAGCGGGCGACTACGAGCAGTACTTC CASSQLLAGDYEQYF
TRBJ1-2 . . TRBV6-1 TGTGCCAGCAGTGAAGCCCCGGGGAATAGCTATGGCTACACCTTC CASSEAPGNSYGYTF
TRBJ2-7 . . TRBV2 TGTGCCAGCATGGAGGGGCGCGAGCAGTACTTC CASMEGREQYF
TRBJ1-3 . TRBD1 TRBV28 TGTGCCAGCACAACTCCATTAGGGACAGGGGCTCGGCCTGGAAACACCATATATTTT CASTTPLGTGARPGNTIYF
TRBJ1-1 . TRBD1 TRBV6-1 TGTGCCAGCAGTCTTTACCGGGACAGGGTCACTGAAGCTTTCTTT CASSLYRDRVTEAFF
TRBJ2-3 . TRBD2 TRBV18 TGTGCCAGCTCACCTATCCGCGGGGGGGCGCCAGATACGCAGTATTTT CASSPIRGGAPDTQYF
TRBJ1-6 . . TRBV6-6 TGTGCCAGCAGTTACTCGGGGGGGAATTCACCCCTCCACTTT CASSYSGGNSPLHF
TRBJ2-1 . TRBD2 TRBV25-1 TGTGCCAGCAGTGACGGACTAGCGGGACCTGACGAGCAGTTCTTC CASSDGLAGPDEQFF
TRBJ2-2 . TRBD2 TRBV18 TGTGCCAGCTCACCATTGCTAGCGGGGCCAACGAACACCGGGGAGCTGTTTTTT CASSPLLAGPTNTGELFF
TRBJ1-6 . . TRBV10-3 TGTGCCATCAGTGCGGGACAAAAAGAGAATTCACCCCTCCACTTT CAISAGQKENSPLHF
TRBJ2-5 . . TRBV15 TGTGCCACCAGCAGAGATATCGGGGAGACCCAGTACTTC CATSRDIGETQYF
TRBJ1-1 . . TRBV20-1 TGCAGTGCTACACCGGAGATATGGGCTTTCTTT CSATPEIWAFF
TRBJ1-5 . TRBD1 TRBV6-5 TGTGCCAGCAGTTACAGACAGGGACCCAATCAGCCCCAGCATTTT CASSYRQGPNQPQHF
TRBJ2-7 . . TRBV4-1 TGCGCCAGCAGCCAAGAGGCCGGGTTCATCTACGAGCAGTACTTC CASSQEAGFIYEQYF
TRBJ1-5 . . TRBV19 TGTGCCAGTAGTCCATCTCGGACAGTAATCAGTCAGCCCCAGCATTTT CASSPSRTVISQPQHF
TRBJ1-4 . TRBD1 TRBV27 TGTGCCAGCAGTACCCGCGGACAGGTTAATGAAAAACTGTTTTTT CASSTRGQVNEKLFF
TRBJ2-3 . . TRBV11-3 TGTGCCAGCAGCTCGGGGAGTTCCGCAGATACGCAGTATTTT CASSSGSSADTQYF